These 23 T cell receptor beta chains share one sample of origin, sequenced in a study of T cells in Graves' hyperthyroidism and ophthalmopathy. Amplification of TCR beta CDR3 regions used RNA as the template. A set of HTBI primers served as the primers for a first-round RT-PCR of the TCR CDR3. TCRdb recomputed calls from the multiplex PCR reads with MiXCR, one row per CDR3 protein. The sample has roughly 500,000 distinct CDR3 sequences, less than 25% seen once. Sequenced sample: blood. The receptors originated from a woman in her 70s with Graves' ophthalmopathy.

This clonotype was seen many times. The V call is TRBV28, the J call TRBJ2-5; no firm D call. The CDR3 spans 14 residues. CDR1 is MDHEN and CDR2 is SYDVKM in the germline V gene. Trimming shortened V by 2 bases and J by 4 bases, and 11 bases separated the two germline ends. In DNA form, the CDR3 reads TGTGCCAGCAGTTTAATCACAAGGGCAGAGACCCAGTACTTC. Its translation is CASSLITRAETQYF.

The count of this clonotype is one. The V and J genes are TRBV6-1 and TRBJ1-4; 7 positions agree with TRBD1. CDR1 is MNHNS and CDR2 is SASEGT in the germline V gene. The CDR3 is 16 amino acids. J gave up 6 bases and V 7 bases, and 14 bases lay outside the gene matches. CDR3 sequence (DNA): TGTGCCAGCACTAGCCGCACCGGGACAGATTATGAAAAACTGTTTTTT. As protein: CASTSRTGTDYEKLFF.

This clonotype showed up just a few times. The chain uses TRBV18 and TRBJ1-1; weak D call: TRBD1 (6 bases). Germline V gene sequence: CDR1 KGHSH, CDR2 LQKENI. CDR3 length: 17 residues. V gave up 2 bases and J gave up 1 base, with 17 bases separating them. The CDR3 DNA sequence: TGTGCCAGCTCACCAAGGCAGGAACCGGGGGCGAACACTGAAGCTTTCTTT. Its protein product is CASSPRQEPGANTEAFF.

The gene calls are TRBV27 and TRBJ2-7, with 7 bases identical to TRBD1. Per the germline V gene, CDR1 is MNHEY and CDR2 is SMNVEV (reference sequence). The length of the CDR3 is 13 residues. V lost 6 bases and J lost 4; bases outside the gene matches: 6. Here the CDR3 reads CASRRQGQYEQYF. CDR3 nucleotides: TGTGCCAGCAGAAGACAGGGTCAGTACGAGCAGTACTTC.

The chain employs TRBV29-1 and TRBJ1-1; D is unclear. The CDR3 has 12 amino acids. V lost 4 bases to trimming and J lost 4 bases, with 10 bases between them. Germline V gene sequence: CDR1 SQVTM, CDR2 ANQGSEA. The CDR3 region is CSVAAYGTEAFF. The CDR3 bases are TGCAGCGTTGCAGCCTATGGCACTGAAGCTTTCTTT.

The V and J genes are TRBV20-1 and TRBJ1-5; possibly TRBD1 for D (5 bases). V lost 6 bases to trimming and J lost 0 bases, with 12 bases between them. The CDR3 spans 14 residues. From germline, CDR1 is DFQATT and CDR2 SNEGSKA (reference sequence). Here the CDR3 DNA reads TGCAGTGCGTGGGACTATTATAGCAATCAGCCCCAGCATTTT. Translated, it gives CSAWDYYSNQPQHF.

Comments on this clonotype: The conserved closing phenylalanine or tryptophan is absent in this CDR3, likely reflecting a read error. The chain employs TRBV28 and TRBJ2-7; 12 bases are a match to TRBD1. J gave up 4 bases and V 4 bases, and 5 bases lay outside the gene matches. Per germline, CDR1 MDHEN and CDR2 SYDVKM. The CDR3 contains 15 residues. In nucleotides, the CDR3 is TGTGCCAGCAGTTCGGGACAGGGGGCCTTTTACGAGCAGTACCTC. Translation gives CASSSGQGAFYEQYL.

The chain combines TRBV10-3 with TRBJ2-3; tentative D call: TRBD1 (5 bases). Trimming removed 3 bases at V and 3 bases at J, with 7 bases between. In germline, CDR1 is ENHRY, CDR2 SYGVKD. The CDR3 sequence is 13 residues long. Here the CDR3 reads CAISEGVTDTQYF. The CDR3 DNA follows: TGTGCCATCAGTGAAGGGGTTACAGATACGCAGTATTTT.

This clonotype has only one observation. CDR3 nucleotides: TGTGCCACCAGTAGTACCACCGGGGAGCTGTTTTTT. Translation: CATSSTTGELFF. The rearrangement uses TRBV24-1 and TRBJ2-2; D is undetermined. Between the trimmed V and J ends, which lost 6 bases and 4 bases, there was a span of 5 bases. CDR1 and CDR2 from the germline V gene are KGHDR and SFDVKD. The length of the CDR3 is 12 residues.

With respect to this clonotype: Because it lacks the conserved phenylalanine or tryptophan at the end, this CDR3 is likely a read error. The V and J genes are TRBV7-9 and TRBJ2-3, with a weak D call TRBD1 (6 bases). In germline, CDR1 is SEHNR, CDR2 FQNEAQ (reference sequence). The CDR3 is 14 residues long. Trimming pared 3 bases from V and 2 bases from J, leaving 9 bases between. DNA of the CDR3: TGTGCCAGCAGCTTGGGACAACACACAGATACGCAGTATTCT. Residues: CASSLGQHTDTQYS.

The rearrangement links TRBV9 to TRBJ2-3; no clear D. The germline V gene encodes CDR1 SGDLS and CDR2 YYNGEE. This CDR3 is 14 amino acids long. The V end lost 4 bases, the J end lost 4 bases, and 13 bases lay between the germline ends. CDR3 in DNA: TGTGCCAGCAGCTCGTACTCGCGAGCAGATACGCAGTATTTT. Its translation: CASSSYSRADTQYF. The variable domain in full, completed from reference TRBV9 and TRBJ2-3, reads DSGVTQTPKHLITATGQRVTLRCSPRSGDLSVYWYQQSLDQGLQFLIQYYNGEERAKGNILERFSAQQFPDLHSELNLSSLELGDSALYFCASSSYSRADTQYFGPGTRLTVL.

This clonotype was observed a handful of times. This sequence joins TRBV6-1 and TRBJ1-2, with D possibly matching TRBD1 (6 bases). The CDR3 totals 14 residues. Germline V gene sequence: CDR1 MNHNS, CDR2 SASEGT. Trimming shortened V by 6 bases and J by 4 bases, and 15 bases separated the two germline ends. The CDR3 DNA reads TGTGCCAGCAGGACCGTGGGGGCGAGCTATGGCTACACCTTC. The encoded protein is CASRTVGASYGYTF.

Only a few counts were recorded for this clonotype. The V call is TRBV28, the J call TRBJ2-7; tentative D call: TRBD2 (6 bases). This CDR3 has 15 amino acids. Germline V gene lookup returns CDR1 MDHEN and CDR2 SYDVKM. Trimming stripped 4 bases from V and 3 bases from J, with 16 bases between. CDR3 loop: CASSSQTRNRYEQYF. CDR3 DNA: TGTGCCAGCAGTTCACAGACTAGAAACCGCTACGAGCAGTACTTC.

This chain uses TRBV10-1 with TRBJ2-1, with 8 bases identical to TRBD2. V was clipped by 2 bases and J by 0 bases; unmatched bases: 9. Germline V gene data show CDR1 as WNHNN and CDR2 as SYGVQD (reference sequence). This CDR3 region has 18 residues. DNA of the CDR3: TGCGCCAGCAGTGAGGACGGGAGGGCCTTCAGCTCCTACAATGAGCAGTTCTTC. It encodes CASSEDGRAFSSYNEQFF.

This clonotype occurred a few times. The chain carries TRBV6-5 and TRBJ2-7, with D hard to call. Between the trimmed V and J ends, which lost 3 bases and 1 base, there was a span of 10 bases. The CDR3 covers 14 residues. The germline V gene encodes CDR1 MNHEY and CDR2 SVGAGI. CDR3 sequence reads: CASSYNGASYEQYF. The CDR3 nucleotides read TGTGCCAGCAGTTATAACGGAGCTTCCTACGAGCAGTACTTC.

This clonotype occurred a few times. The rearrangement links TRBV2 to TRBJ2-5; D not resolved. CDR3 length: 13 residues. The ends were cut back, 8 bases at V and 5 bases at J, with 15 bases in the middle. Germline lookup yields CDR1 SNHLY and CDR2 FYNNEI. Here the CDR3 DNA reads TGTGCCAGCTCTTCGTCTAGGTTCGAGACCCAGTACTTC. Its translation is CASSSSRFETQYF.

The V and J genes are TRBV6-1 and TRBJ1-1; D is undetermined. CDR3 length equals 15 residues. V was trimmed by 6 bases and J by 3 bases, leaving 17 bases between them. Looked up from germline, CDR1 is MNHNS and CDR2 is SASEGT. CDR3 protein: CASSRTVVGYTEAFF. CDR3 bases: TGTGCCAGCAGCCGTACAGTGGTGGGGTACACTGAAGCTTTCTTT.

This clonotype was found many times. The CDR3 DNA reads as TGTGCCAGCAGTGCACAGGGATGGGGCAATCAGCCCCAGCATTTT. Translating gives CASSAQGWGNQPQHF. The chain has TRBV12-3 or TRBV12-4 and TRBJ1-5, with D possibly matching TRBD1 (6 bases). V lost 5 bases and J 2 bases, leaving 13 bases between the germline ends. CDR3 length: 15 amino acids.

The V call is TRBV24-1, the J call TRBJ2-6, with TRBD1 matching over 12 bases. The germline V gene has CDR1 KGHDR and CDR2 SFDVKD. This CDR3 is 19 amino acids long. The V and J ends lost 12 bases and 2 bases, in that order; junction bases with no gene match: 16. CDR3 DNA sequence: TGTGCCTCAGAAGGGGGACAGGGGGCTTTCCCCCCTGGGGCCAACGTCCTGACTTTC. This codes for CASEGGQGAFPPGANVLTF.

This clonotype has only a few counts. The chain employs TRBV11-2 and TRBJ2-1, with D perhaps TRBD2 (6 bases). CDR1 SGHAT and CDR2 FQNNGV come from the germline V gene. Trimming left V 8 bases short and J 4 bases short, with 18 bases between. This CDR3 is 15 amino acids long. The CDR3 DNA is TGTGCCAGCCTTGGCGGGGCAGGGTTGTACAATGAGCAGTTCTTC. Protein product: CASLGGAGLYNEQFF.

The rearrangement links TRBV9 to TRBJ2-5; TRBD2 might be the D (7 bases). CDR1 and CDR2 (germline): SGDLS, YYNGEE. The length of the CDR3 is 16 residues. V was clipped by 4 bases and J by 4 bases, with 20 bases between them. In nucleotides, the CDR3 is TGTGCCAGCAGCAACCGGGGGGCCGGGGGTGGAGAGACCCAGTACTTC. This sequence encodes CASSNRGAGGGETQYF.

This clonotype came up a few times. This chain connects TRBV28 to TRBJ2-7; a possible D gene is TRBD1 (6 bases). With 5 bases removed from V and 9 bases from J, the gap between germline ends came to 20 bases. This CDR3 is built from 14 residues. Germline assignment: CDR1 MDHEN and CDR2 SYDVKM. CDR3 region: CASSAGTPPNGQYF. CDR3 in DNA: TGTGCCAGCAGTGCCGGGACACCACCTAACGGGCAGTACTTC. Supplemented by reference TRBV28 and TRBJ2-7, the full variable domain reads DVKVTQSSRYLVKRTGEKVFLECVQDMDHENMFWYRQDPGLGLRLIYFSYDVKMKEKGDIPEGYSVSREKKERFSLILESASTNQTSMYLCASSAGTPPNGQYFGPGTRLTVT.

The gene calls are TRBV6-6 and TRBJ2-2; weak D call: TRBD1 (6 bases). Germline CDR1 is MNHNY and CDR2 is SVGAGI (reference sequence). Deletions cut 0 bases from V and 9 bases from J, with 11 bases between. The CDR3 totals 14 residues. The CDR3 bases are TGTGCCAGCAGTTACTCGAGGGGGACCAGGGAGCTGTTTTTT. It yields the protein CASSYSRGTRELFF.